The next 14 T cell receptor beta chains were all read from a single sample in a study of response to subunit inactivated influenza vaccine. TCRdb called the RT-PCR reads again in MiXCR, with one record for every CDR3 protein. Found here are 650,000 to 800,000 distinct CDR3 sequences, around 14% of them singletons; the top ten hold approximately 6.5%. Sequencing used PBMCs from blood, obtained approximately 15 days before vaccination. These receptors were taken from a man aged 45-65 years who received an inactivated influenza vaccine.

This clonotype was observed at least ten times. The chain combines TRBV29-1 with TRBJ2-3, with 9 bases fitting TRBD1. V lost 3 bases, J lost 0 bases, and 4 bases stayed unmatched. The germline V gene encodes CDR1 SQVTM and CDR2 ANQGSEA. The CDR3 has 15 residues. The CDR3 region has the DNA TGCAGCGTTGAGGGACAGGGACGTAGCACAGATACGCAGTATTTT. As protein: CSVEGQGRSTDTQYF.

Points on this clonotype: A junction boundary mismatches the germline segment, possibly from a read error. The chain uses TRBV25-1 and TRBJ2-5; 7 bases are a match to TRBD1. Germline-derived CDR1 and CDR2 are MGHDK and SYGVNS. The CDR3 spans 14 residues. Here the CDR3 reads CASRGTEYQETQYF. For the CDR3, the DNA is TGTGCCAGCAGGGGGACAGAGTACCAGGAGACCCAGTACTTC.

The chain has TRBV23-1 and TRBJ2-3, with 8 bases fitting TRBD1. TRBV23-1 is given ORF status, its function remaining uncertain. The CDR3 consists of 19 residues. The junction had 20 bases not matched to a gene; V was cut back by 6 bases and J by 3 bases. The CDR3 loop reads CASSEFDRGQLYNTDTQYF. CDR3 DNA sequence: TGCGCCAGCAGCGAGTTCGACAGGGGACAACTGTATAATACAGATACGCAGTATTTT.

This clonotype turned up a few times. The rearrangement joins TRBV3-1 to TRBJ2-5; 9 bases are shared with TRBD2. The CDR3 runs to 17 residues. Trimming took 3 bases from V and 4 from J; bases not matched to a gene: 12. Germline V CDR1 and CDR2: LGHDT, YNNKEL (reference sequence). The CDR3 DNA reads TGTGCCAGCAGCCACGAACGACTAGCGGCCCTTCTAGAGACCCAGTACTTC. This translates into CASSHERLAALLETQYF.

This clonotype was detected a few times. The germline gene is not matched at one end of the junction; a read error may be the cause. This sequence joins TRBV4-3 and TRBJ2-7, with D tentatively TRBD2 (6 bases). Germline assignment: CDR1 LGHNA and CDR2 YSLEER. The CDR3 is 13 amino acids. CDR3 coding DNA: TGCGCCAGCAGCCAAGATATAGGAGGGCAGTTTGACTTC. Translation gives CASSQDIGGQFDF.

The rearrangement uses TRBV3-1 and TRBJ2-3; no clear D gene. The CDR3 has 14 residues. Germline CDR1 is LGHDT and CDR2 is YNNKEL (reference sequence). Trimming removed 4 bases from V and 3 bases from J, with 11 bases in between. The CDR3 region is CASSLHYGTDTQYF. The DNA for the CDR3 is TGTGCCAGCAGCCTTCACTACGGTACAGATACGCAGTATTTT.

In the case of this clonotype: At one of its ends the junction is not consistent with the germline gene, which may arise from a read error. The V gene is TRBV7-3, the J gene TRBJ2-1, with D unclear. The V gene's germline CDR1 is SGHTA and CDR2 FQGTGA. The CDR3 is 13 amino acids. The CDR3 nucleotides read TGTGCCTGCAGCTTCCCCCCAATCAATGAGCAGTTCTTC. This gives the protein CACSFPPINEQFF. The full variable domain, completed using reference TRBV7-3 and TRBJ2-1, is GAGVSQTPSNKVTEKGKYVELRCDPISGHTALYWYRQSLGQGPEFLIYFQGTGAADDSGLPNDRFFAVRPEGSVSTLKIQRTERGDSAVYLCACSFPPINEQFFGPGTRLTVL.

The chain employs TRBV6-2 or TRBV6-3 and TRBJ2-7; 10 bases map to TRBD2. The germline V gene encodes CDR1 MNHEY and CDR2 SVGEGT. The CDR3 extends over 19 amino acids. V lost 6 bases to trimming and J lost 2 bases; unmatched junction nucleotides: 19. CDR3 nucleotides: TGTGCCAGCAGCCCCCCGCCGGGACTAGCGTCATCCCGGGCCTACGAGCAGTACTTC. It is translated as CASSPPPGLASSRAYEQYF.

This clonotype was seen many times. The CDR3 loop is CASRSTWDRGMNTGELFF. CDR3 DNA: TGTGCCAGCCGGTCAACCTGGGACAGAGGTATGAACACCGGGGAGCTGTTTTTT. The chain uses TRBV19 and TRBJ2-2, with TRBD1 matching over 7 bases. The germline gives CDR1 LNHDA, CDR2 SQIVND (reference sequence). This CDR3 is built from 18 residues. The trim removed 9 bases at V and 1 base at J, leaving 17 bases unmatched.

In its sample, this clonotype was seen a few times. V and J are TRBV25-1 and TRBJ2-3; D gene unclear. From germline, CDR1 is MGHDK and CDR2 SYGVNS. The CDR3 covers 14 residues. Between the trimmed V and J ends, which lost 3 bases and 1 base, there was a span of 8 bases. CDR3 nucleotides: TGTGCCAGCAGTGACGTGGTTGGCACAGATACGCAGTATTTT. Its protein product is CASSDVVGTDTQYF.

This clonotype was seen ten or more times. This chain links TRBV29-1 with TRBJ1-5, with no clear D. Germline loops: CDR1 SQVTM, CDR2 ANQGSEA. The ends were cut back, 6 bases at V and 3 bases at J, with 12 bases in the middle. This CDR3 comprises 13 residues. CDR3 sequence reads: CSVSSTVNQPQHF. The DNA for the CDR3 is TGCAGCGTCTCCTCGACGGTCAATCAGCCCCAGCATTTT.

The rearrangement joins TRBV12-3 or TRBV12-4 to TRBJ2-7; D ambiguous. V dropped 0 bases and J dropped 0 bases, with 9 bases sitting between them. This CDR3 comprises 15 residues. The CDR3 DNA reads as TGTGCCAGCAGTTTAGCAGGGCCTACCTCCTACGAGCAGTACTTC. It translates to CASSLAGPTSYEQYF.

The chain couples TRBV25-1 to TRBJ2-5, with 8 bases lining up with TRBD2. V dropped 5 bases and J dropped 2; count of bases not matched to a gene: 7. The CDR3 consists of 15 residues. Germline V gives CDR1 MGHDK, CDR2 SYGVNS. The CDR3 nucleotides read TGTGCCAGCAGTATCGTTGCGGGGGGTCAAGAGACCCAGTACTTC. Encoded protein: CASSIVAGGQETQYF.

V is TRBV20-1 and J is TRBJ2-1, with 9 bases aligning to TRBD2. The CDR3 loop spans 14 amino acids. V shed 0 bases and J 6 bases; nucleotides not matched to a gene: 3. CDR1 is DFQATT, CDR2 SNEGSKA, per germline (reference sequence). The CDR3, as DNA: TGCAGTGCTAGAGACCCGACTAGCGGCAATGAGCAGTTCTTC. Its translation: CSARDPTSGNEQFF.